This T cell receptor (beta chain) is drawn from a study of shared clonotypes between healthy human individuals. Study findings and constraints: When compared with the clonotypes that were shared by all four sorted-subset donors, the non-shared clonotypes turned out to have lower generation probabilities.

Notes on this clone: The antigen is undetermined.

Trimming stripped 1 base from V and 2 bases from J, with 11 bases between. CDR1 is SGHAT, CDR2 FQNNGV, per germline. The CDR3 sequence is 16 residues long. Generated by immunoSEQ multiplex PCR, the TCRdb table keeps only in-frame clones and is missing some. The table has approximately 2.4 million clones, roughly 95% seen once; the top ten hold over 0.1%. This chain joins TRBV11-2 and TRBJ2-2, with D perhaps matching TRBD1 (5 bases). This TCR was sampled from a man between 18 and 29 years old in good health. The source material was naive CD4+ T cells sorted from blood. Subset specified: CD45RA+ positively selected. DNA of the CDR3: TGTGCCAGCAGCTTAGGTGGCAGGGCCAACACCGGGGAGCTGTTTTTT. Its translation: CASSLGGRANTGELFF. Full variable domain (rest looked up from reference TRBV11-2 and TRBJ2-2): EAGVAQSPRYKIIEKRQSVAFWCNPISGHATLYWYQQILGQGPKLLIQFQNNGVVDDSQLPKDRFSAERLKGVDSTLKIQPAKLEDSAVYLCASSLGGRANTGELFFGEGSRLTVL.